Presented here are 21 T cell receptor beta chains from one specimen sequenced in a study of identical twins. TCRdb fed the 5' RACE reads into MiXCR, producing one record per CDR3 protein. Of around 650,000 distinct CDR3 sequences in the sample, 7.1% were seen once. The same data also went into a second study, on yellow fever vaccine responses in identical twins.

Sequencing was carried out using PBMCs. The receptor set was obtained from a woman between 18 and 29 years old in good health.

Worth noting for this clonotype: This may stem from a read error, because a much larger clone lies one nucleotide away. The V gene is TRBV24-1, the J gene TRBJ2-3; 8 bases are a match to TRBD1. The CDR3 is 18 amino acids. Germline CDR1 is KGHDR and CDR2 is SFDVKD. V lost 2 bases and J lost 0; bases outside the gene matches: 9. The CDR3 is CATSDSGRTGMSTDTQYF. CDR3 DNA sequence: TGTGCCACCAGTGATTCGGGACGGACAGGGATGAGCACAGATACGCAGTATTTT.

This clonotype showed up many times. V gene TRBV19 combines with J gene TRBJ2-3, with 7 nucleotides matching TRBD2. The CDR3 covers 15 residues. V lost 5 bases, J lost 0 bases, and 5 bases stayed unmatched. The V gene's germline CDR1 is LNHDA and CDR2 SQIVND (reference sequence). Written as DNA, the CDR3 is TGTGCCAGTAGTTGGGGGGGAAGTAGCACAGATACGCAGTATTTT. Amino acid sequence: CASSWGGSSTDTQYF.

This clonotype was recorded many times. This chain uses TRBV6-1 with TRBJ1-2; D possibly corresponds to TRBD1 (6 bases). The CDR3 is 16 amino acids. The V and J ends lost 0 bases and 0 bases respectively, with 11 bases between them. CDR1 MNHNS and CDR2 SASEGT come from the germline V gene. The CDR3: CASSEAGGLANYGYTF. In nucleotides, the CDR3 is TGTGCCAGCAGTGAAGCCGGGGGGCTAGCTAACTATGGCTACACCTTC.

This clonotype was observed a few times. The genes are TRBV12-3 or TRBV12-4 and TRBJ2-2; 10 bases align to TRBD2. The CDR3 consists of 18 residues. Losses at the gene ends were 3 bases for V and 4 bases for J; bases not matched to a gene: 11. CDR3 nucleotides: TGTGCCAGCAGTTTCAGAACCCGTAGCGGGGGGCTCACCGGGGAGCTGTTTTTT. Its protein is CASSFRTRSGGLTGELFF.

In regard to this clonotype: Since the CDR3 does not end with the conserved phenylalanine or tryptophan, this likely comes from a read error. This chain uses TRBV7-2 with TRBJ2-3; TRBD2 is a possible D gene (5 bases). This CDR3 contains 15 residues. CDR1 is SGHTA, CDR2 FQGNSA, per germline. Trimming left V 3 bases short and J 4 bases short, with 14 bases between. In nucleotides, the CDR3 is TGTGCCAGCAGCTTGACGGGAAAGAGCCCAGATACGCAGTATTCT. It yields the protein CASSLTGKSPDTQYS.

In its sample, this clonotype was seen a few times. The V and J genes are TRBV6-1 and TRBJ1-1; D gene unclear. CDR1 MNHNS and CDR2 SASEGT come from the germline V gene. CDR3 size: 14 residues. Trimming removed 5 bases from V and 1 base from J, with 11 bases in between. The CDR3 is CASSRLPTNTEAFF. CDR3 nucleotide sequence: TGTGCCAGCAGTAGGTTGCCAACGAACACTGAAGCTTTCTTT.

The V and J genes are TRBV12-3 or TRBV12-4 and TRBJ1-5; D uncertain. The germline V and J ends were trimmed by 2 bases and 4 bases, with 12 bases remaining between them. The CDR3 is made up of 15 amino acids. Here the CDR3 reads CASSLRFHNNQPQHF. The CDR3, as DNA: TGTGCCAGCAGTTTAAGGTTTCACAATAATCAGCCCCAGCATTTT.

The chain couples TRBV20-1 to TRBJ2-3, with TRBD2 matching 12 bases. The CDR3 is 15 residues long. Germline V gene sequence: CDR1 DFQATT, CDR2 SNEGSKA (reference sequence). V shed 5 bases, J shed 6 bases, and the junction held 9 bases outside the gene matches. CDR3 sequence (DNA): TGCAGTGCTTCCCTAGCGGGAGGGGTGTTGGATACGCAGTATTTT. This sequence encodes CSASLAGGVLDTQYF.

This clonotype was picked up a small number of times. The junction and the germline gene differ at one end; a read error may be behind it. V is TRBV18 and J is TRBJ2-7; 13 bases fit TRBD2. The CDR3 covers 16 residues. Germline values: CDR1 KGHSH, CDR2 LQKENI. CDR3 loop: CASSPQGLAGPYEQYF. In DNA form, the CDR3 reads TGTGCCAGCTCGCCACAGGGACTAGCGGGACCTTACGAGCAGTACTTC.

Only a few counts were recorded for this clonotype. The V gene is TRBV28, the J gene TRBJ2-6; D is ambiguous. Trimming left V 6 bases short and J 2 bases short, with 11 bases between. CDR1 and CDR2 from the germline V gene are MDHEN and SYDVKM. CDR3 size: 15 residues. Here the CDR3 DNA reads TGTGCCAGCAGCTTTGGGGTTGCTGGGGCCAACGTCCTGACTTTC. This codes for CASSFGVAGANVLTF.

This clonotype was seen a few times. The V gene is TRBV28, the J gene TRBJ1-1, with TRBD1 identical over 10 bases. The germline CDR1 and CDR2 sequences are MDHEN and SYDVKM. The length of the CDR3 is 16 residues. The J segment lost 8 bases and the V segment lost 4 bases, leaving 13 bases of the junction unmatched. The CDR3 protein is CASSSTGTGEAWEAFF. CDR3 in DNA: TGTGCCAGCAGTTCCACCGGGACAGGGGAAGCGTGGGAAGCTTTCTTT.

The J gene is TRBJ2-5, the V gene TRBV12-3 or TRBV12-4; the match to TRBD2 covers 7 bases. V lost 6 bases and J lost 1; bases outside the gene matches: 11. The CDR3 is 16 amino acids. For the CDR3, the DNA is TGTGCCAGCAGCCTTTCTTGGGGGGGAATCCAAGAGACCCAGTACTTC. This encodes CASSLSWGGIQETQYF.

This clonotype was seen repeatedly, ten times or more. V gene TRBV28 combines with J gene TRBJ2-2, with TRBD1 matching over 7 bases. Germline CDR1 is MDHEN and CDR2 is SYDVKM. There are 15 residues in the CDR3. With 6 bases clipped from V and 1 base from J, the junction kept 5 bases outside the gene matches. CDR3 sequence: CASSPWDRNTGELFF. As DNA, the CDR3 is TGTGCCAGCAGCCCGTGGGACAGGAACACCGGGGAGCTGTTTTTT.

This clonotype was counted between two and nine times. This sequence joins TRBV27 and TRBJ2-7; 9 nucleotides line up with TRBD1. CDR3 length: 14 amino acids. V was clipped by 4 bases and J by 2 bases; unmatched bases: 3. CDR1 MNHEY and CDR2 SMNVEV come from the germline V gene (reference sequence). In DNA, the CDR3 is TGTGCCAGCAGTTCTACAGGGGGCCCCTACGAGCAGTACGTC. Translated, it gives CASSSTGGPYEQYV.

The CDR3 loop is CSARVLRAVSSYNEQFF. CDR3 nucleotide sequence: TGCAGTGCTAGAGTCCTCCGGGCAGTGAGCTCCTACAATGAGCAGTTCTTC. The V call is TRBV20-1, the J call TRBJ2-1; D gene ambiguous. The CDR3 runs to 17 residues. Trimming pared 1 base from V and 0 bases from J, leaving 16 bases between. Germline V gene lookup returns CDR1 DFQATT and CDR2 SNEGSKA (reference sequence).

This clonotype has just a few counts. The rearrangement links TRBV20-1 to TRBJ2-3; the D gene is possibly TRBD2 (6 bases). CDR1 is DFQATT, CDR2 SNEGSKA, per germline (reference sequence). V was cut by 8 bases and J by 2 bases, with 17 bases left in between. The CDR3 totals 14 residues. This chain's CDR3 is CSPGWRGDTDTQYF. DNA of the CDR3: TGCAGTCCCGGCTGGCGGGGAGACACAGATACGCAGTATTTT.

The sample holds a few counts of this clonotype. As DNA, the CDR3 is TGTGCCAGCAGTTTCCAGCGGGAGGGCCTGGATACGCAGTATTTT. Encoded protein: CASSFQREGLDTQYF. This chain links TRBV28 with TRBJ2-3; TRBD2 agrees at 10 bases. This CDR3 has 15 amino acids. V shed 3 bases, J shed 6 bases, and the junction held 6 bases outside the gene matches. Germline lookup yields CDR1 MDHEN and CDR2 SYDVKM. The variable domain in full, completed from reference TRBV28 and TRBJ2-3, reads DVKVTQSSRYLVKRTGEKVFLECVQDMDHENMFWYRQDPGLGLRLIYFSYDVKMKEKGDIPEGYSVSREKKERFSLILESASTNQTSMYLCASSFQREGLDTQYFGPGTRLTVL.

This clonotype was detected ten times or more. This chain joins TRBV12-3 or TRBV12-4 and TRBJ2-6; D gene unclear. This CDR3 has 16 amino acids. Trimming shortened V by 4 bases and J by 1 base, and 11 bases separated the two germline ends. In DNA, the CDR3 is TGTGCCAGCAGTTCCACCAGGTTATCTGGGGCCAACGTCCTGACTTTC. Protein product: CASSSTRLSGANVLTF.

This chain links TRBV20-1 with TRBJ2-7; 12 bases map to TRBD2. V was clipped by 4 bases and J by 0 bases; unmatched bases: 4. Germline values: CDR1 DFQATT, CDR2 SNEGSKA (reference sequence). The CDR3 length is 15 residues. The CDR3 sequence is CSATSGRVSSYEQYF. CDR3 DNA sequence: TGCAGTGCTACTAGCGGGAGGGTAAGCTCCTACGAGCAGTACTTC.

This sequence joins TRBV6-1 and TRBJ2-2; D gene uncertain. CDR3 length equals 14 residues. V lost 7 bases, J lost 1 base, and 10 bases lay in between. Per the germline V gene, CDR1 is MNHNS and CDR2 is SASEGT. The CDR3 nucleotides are TGTGCCAGCACCAACCGCTTGAACACCGGGGAGCTGTTTTTT. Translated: CASTNRLNTGELFF.

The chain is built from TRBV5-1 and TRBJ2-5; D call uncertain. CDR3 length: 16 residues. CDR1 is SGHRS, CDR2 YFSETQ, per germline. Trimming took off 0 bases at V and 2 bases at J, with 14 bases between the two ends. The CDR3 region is CASSLGSSSRQETQYF. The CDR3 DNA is TGCGCCAGCAGCTTGGGTTCGTCGAGCAGGCAAGAGACCCAGTACTTC.